This T cell receptor (beta chain) was identified during a study of blood T cell repertoires in COVID-19. About the study: The cDNA or gDNA used as material had been derived from T cells, B-cell-depleted T cells, or PBMCs.

The assay was immunoSEQ multiplex PCR, and TCRdb's table has in-frame clones only and misses some. The profile shows 100,000 to 150,000 clones, around 81% of them singletons. The CDR3 totals 13 residues. Germline V gene data show CDR1 as MNHEY and CDR2 as SVGAGI. V was shortened by 7 bases and J by 1 base, with 10 bases between the two germline ends. Material for sequencing was peripheral blood. The TCR originated in a woman aged 60-70 years with active or convalescent COVID-19. V is TRBV6-5 and J is TRBJ2-5, with D perhaps TRBD2 (6 bases). The CDR3 is CASKREVQETQYF. CDR3 in DNA: TGTGCCAGCAAGAGGGAGGTCCAAGAGACCCAGTACTTC.